This T cell receptor beta chain was recovered during a study of blood T cell repertoires in COVID-19. Participant ages covered roughly 18 to 89 years across about 22 US areas. Cohort 3 donors were reported recovered after two negative PCRs, clearance, or symptom resolution. Assay used: immunoSEQ multiplex PCR; TCRdb lists only in-frame clones, some missing. The sample includes 400,000 or so clones, roughly 87% of them seen just once. This clone was recorded only once. Germline V gives CDR1 LGHNT, CDR2 FRNRAP. The V gene lost 5 bases and the J gene lost 1 base, with 8 bases spanning the gap. This CDR3 comprises 13 residues.

The clonotype originates from a man in his late teens or twenties who had recovered from COVID-19. V is TRBV12-5 and J is TRBJ1-1; no reliable D call. The sequenced material came from PBMCs or T cells enriched from blood (not recorded which). Written as DNA, the CDR3 is TGTGCTAGTGGTGGCTTGGCGAACACTGAAGCTTTCTTT. It encodes CASGGLANTEAFF.